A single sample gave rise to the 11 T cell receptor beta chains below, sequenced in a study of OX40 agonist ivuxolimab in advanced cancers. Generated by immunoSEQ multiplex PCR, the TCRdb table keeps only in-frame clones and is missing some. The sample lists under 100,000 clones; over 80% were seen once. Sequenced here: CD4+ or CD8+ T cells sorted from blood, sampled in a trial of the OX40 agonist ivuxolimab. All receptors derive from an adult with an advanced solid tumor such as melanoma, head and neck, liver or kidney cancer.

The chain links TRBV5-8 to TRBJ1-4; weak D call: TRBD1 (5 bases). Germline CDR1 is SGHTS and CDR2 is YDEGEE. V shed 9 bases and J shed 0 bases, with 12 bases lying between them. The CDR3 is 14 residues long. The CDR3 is CATKWGTTNEKLFF. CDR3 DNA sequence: TGTGCCACCAAGTGGGGGACAACTAATGAAAAACTGTTTTTT.

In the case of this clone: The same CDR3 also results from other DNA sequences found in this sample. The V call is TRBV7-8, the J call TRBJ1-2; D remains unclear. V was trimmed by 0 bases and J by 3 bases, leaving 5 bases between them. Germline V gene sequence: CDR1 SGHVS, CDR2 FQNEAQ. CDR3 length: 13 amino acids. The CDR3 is CASSLAGYYGYTF. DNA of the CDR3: TGTGCCAGCAGCTTAGCCGGATACTATGGCTACACCTTC.

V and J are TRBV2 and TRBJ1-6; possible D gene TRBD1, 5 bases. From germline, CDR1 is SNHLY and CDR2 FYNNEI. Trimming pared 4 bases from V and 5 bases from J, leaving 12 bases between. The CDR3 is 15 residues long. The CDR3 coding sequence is TGTGCCAGCAGTGTAACAGGACCCGATAATTCACCCCTCCACTTT. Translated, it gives CASSVTGPDNSPLHF.

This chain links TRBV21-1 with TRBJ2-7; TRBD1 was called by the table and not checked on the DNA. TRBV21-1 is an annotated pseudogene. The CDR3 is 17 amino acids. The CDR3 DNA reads TGTGCCAGCAGACCGGATTTAAGGCAGGGCCTCTCCTACGAGCAGTACTTC. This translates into CASRPDLRQGLSYEQYF.

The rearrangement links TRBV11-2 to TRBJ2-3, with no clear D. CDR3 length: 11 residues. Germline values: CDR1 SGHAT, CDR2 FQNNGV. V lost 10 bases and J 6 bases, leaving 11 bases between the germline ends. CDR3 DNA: TGTGCCACCCGGTCGGCGGATACGCAGTATTTT. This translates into CATRSADTQYF.

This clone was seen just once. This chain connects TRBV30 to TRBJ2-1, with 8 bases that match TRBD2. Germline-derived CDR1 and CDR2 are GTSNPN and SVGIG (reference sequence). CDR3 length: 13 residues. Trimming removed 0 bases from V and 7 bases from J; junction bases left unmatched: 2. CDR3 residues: CAWSVGTSNEQFF. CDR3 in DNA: TGTGCCTGGAGTGTCGGGACTAGTAATGAGCAGTTCTTC.

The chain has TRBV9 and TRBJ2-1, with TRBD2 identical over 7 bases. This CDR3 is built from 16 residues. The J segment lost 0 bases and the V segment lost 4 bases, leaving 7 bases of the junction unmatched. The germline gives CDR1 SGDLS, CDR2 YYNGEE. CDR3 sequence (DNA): TGTGCCAGCAGCACGCGGGGGTTAAGCTCCTACAATGAGCAGTTCTTC. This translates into CASSTRGLSSYNEQFF. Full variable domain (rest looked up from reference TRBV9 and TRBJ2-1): DSGVTQTPKHLITATGQRVTLRCSPRSGDLSVYWYQQSLDQGLQFLIQYYNGEERAKGNILERFSAQQFPDLHSELNLSSLELGDSALYFCASSTRGLSSYNEQFFGPGTRLTVL.

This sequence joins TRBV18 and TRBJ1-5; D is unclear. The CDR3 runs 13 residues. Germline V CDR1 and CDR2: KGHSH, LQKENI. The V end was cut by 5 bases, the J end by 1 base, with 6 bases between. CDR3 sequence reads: CASSARSNQPQHF. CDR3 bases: TGTGCCAGCTCAGCGAGGAGCAATCAGCCCCAGCATTTT.

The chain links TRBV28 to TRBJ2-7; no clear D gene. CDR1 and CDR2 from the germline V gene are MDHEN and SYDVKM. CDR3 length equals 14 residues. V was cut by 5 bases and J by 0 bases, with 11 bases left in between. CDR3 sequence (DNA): TGTGCCAGCAGTCGGATAGAGAGCTCCTACGAGCAGTACTTC. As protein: CASSRIESSYEQYF.

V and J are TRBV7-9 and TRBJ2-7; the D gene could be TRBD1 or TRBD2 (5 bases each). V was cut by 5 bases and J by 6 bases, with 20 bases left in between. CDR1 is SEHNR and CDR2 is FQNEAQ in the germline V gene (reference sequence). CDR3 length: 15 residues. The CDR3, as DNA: TGTGCCAGCAGCCCAAGGGCGGGCAGGGCCATCGAGCAGTACTTC. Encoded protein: CASSPRAGRAIEQYF.

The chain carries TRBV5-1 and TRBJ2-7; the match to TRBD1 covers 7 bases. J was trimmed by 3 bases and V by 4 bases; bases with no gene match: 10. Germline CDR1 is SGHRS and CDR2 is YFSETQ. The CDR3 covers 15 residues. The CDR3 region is CASSESSGGVYEQYF. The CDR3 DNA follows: TGCGCCAGCAGCGAGTCCTCAGGGGGTGTCTACGAGCAGTACTTC.